One T cell receptor (beta chain) is described in this entry. The entry originates in a study of T cell clonotyping in hematopoietic cell transplantation. The V end lost 0 bases, the J end lost 2 bases, and 11 bases lay between the germline ends. Germline CDR1 and CDR2: ENHRY and SYGVKD. The CDR3 consists of 15 residues. Here immunoSEQ multiplex PCR was the method, and the copy in TCRdb shows in-frame clones only, minus some. Here the sample spans 69,000 or so clones, approximately 94% being singletons. Material: peripheral blood mononuclear cells. This TCR was recovered from a man aged 50 or older in good health. Some clones in this sample may be carry-over from other donors' samples. V gene TRBV10-3 combines with J gene TRBJ2-7; D may match TRBD1 or TRBD2 (5 bases each). DNA of the CDR3: TGTGCCATCAGTGAGTCGAGGGGATTAACCTACGAGCAGTACTTC. This encodes CAISESRGLTYEQYF.